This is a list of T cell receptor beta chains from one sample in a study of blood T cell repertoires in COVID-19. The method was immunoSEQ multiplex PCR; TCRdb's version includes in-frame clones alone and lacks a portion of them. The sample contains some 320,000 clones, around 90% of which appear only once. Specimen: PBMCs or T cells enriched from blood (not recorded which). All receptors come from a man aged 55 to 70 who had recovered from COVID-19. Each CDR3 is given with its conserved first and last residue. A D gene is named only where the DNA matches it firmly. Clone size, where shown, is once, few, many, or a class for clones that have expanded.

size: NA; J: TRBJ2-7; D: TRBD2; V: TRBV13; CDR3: CASSLGGRAYEQYF; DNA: TGTGCCAGCAGCTTAGGCGGGAGGGCCTACGAGCAGTACTTC
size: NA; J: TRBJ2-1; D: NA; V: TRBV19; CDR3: CASSRSRSGGNEQFF; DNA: TGTGCCAGTAGCCGATCTCGATCTGGGGGGAATGAGCAGTTCTTC
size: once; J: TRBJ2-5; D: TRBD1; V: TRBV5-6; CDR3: CASSSPTGGETQYF; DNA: TGTGCCAGCAGCTCGCCCACAGGGGGAGAGACCCAGTACTTC
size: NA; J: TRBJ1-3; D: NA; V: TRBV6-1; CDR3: CASSEMQGAWGNTIYF; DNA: TGTGCCAGCAGTGAAATGCAGGGCGCTTGGGGAAACACCATATATTTT
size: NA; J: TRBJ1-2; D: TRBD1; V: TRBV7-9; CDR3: CASSLEVDRDNGYTF; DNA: TGTGCCAGCAGCTTAGAAGTTGACAGGGACAATGGCTACACCTTC
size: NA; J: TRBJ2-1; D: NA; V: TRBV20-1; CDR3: CSASHSSAWNEQFF; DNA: TGCAGTGCTAGTCACTCTAGCGCCTGGAATGAGCAGTTCTTC
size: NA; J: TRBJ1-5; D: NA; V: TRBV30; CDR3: CAWSVGYNQPQHF; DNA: TGTGCCTGGAGCGTCGGGTACAATCAGCCCCAGCATTTT
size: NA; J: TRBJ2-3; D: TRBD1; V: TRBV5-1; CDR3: CASSAGTGKDTQYF; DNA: TGCGCCAGCAGTGCGGGGACAGGGAAAGATACGCAGTATTTT
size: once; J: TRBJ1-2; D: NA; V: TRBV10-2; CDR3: CASGGRDFILDGYTF; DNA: TGCGCCAGCGGGGGACGGGACTTTATTTTAGATGGCTACACCTTC
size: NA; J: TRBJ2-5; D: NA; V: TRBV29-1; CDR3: CSVRQGSWQETQYF; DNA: TGCAGCGTCCGTCAGGGGAGTTGGCAAGAGACCCAGTACTTC
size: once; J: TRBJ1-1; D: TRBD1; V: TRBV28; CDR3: CASSLRQGGTEAFF; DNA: TGTGCCAGCAGTTTAAGACAGGGGGGCACTGAAGCTTTCTTT
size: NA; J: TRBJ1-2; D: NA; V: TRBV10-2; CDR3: CASSEGSNYGYTF; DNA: TGCGCCAGCAGTGAGGGCTCTAACTATGGCTACACCTTC
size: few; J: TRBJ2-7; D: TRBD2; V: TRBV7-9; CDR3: CASSLVQREGLYEQYF; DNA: TGTGCCAGCAGCTTAGTACAGCGGGAGGGCCTCTACGAGCAGTACTTC
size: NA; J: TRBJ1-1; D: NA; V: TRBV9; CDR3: CASSTRQNTEAFF; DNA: TGTGCCAGCAGCACTCGACAGAACACTGAAGCTTTCTTT
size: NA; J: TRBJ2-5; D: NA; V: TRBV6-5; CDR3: CASTHGETQYF; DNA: TGTGCCAGCACCCACGGGGAGACCCAGTACTTC
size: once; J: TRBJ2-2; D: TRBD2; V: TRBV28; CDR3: CASSLARVGGSLFF; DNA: TGTGCCAGCAGTCTTGCTAGGGTGGGCGGGAGCCTGTTTTTT